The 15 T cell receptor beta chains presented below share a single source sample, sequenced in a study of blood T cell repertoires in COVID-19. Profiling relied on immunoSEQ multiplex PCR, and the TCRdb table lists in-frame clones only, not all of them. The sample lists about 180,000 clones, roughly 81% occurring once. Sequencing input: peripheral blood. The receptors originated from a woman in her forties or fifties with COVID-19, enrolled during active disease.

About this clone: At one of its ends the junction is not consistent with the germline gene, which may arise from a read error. The CDR3 DNA reads as TGTGCCAGCAGCCTAACAGGGGTTCCTGGGGCCAACGTCCTGACTTTC. Its protein product is CASSLTGVPGANVLTF. The chain joins TRBV7-3 to TRBJ2-6; 7 bases fit TRBD1. The CDR3 sequence is 16 residues long. Germline V CDR1 and CDR2: SGHTA, FQGTGA. The entire variable domain, with the rest obtained from reference TRBV7-3 and TRBJ2-6, is as follows: GAGVSQTPSNKVTEKGKYVELRCDPISGHTALYWYRQSLGQGPEFLIYFQGTGAADDSGLPNDRFFAVRPEGSVSTLKIQRTERGDSAVYLCASSLTGVPGANVLTFGAGSRLTVL.

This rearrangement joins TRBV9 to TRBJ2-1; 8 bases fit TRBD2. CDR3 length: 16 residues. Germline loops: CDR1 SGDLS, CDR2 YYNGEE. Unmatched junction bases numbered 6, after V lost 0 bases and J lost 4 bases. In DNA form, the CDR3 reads TGTGCCAGCAGCGTAGGGTCGGGGGGGACTTACAATGAGCAGTTCTTC. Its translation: CASSVGSGGTYNEQFF.

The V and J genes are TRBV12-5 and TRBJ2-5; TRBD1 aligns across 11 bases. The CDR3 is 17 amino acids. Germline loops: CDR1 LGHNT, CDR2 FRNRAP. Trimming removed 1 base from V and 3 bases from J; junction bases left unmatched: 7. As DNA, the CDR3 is TGTGCTAGTGGTTTGGGGTATTGGGACAGGGGGGAAGAGACCCAGTACTTC. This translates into CASGLGYWDRGEETQYF.

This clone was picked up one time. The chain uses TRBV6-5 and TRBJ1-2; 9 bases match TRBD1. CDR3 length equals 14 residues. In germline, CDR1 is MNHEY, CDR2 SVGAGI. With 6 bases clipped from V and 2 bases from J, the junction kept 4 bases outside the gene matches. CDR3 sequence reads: CASRTGTGNYGYTF. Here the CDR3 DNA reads TGTGCCAGCAGAACAGGGACAGGGAACTATGGCTACACCTTC.

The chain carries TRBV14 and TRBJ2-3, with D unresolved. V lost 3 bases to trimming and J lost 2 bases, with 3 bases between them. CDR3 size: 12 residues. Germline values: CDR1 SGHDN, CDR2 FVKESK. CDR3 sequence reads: CASSHLTDTQYF. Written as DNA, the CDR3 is TGTGCCAGCAGCCACCTCACAGATACGCAGTATTTT.

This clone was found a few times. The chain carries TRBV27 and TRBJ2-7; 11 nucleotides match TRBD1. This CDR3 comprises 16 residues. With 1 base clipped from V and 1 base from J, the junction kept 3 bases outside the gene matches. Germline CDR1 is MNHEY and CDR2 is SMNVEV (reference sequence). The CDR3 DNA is TGTGCCAGCAGTTTATTGGGACAGGGGGATTCCTACGAGCAGTACTTC. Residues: CASSLLGQGDSYEQYF.

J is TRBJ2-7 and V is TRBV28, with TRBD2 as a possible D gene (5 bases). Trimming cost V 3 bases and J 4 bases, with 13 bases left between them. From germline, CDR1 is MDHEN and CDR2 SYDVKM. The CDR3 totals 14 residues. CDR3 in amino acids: CASSFPPREYEQYF. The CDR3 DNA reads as TGTGCCAGCAGTTTCCCCCCGAGGGAGTACGAGCAGTACTTC. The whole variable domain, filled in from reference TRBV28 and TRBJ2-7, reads DVKVTQSSRYLVKRTGEKVFLECVQDMDHENMFWYRQDPGLGLRLIYFSYDVKMKEKGDIPEGYSVSREKKERFSLILESASTNQTSMYLCASSFPPREYEQYFGPGTRLTVT.

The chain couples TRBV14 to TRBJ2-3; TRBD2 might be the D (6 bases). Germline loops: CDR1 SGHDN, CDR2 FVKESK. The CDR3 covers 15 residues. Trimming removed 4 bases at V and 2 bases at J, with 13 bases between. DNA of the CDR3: TGTGCCAGCAGCCGCCTAGCGTCCTCCACAGATACGCAGTATTTT. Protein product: CASSRLASSTDTQYF.

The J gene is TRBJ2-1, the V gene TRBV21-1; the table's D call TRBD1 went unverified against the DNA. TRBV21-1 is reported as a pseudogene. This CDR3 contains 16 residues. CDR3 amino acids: CASSSPGTGLYNEQFF. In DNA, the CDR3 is TGTGCCAGCAGCAGTCCCGGGACAGGGCTTTACAATGAGCAGTTCTTC.

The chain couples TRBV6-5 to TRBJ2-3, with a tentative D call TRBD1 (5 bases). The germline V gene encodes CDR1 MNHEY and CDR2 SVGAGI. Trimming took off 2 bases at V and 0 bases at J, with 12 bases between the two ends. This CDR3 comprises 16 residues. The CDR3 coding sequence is TGTGCCAGCAGTTACACGACAGAGTCTAGCACAGATACGCAGTATTTT. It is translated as CASSYTTESSTDTQYF.

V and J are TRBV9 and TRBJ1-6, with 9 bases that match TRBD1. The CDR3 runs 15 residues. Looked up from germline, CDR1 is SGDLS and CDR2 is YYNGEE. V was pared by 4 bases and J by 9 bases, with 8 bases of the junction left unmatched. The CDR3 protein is CASSSLDRGTSPLHF. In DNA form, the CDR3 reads TGTGCCAGCAGCTCCCTAGACAGGGGGACTTCACCCCTCCACTTT. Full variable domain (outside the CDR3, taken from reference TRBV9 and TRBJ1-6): DSGVTQTPKHLITATGQRVTLRCSPRSGDLSVYWYQQSLDQGLQFLIQYYNGEERAKGNILERFSAQQFPDLHSELNLSSLELGDSALYFCASSSLDRGTSPLHFGNGTRLTVT.

CDR3 DNA: TGTGCCTGGGGCCGGGACAGGGGTTACTATGGCTACACCTTC. Its translation is CAWGRDRGYYGYTF. The chain recombines TRBV30 with TRBJ1-2, with 10 bases matching TRBD1. Germline V CDR1 and CDR2: GTSNPN, SVGIG (reference sequence). V was clipped by 5 bases and J by 3 bases; unmatched bases: 6. This CDR3 comprises 14 residues.

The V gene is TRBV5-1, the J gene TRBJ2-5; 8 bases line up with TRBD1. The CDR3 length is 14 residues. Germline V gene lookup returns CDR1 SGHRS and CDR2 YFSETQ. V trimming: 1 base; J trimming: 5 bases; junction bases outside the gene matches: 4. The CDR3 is CASSLRTGRETQYF. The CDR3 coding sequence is TGCGCCAGCAGCTTGCGGACAGGGAGGGAGACCCAGTACTTC.

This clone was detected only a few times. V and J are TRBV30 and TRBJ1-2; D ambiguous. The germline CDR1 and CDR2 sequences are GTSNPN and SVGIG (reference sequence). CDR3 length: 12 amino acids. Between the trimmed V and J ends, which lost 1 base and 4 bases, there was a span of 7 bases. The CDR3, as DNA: TGTGCCTGGAGTGAGATGAGCTATGGCTACACCTTC. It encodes CAWSEMSYGYTF.

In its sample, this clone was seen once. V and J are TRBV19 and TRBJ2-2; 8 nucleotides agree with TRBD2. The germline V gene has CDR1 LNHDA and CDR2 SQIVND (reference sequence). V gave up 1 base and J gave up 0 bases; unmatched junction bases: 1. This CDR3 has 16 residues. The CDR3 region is CASSIALAANTGELFF. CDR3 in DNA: TGTGCCAGTAGTATAGCACTAGCGGCGAACACCGGGGAGCTGTTTTTT.